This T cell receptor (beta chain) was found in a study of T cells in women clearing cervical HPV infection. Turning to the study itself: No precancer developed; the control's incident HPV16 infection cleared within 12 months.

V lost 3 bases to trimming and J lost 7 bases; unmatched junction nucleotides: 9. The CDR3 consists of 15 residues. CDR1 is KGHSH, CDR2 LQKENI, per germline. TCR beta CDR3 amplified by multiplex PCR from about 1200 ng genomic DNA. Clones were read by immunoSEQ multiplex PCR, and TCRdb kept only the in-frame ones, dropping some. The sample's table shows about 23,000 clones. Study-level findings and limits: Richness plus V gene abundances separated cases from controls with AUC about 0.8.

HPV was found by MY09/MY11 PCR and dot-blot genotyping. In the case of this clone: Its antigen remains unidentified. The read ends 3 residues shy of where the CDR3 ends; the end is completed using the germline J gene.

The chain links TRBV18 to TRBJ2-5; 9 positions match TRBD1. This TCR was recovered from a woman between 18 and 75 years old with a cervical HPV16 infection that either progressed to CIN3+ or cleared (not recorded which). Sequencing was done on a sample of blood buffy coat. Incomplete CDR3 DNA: TGTGCCAGCTCACCCCCCACAGGGGGCGGTGGGACC. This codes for CASSPPTGGGGT. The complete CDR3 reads CASSPPTGGGGTQYF.